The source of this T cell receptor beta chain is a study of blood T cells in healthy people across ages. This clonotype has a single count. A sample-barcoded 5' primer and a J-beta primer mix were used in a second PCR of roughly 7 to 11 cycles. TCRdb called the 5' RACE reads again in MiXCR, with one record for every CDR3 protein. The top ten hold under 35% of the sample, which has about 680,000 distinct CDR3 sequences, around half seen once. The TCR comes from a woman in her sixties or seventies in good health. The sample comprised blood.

The chain's CDR3 is CASSLENSYEQYF. The DNA for the CDR3 is TGTGCCAGCAGCTTAGAGAACTCCTACGAGCAGTACTTC. V usage is TRBV7-2 and J usage is TRBJ2-7; D not resolved. Per germline, CDR1 SGHTA and CDR2 FQGNSA. Trimming shortened V by 1 base and J by 0 bases, and 4 bases separated the two germline ends. This CDR3 comprises 13 residues.